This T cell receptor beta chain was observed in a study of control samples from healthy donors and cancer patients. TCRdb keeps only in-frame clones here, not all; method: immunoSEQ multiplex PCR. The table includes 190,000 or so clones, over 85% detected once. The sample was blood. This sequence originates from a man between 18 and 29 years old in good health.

As DNA, the CDR3 is TGTGCCAGCAGCAAAGGACAGGTCTCCTACAATGAGCAGTTCTTC. It is translated as CASSKGQVSYNEQFF. The chain carries TRBV7-8 and TRBJ2-1; 7 bases match TRBD1. This CDR3 has 15 amino acids. Germline-derived CDR1 and CDR2 are SGHVS and FQNEAQ. V trimming: 5 bases; J trimming: 0 bases; junction bases outside the gene matches: 4.